Below, one T cell receptor (beta chain) is given with its context. Its antigen is currently not known. The library was made by the immunoSEQ multiplex PCR assay. Here the immuneACCESS table is served through TCRdb, limited to in-frame sequences with V and J called. Missing clones are a known gap in these copies; in checked studies unresolved V genes cover under half, and the rest lacks a known reason. The sample table holds some 190,000 clones. The ten largest clonotypes hold roughly 2% of the sample. The CDR3 has 15 amino acids, counting the end cysteine and phenylalanine. The only DNA kept is the CDR3, 45 bases in frame from the first base. Germline trimming: 4 bases from V, 5 bases from J; junction bases outside gene matches: 9. Taken from the germline V gene, the CDR1 and CDR2 loops are SGHRS and YFSETQ. These data are taken from a study of control samples from healthy donors and cancer patients (dated by TCRdb to the early 2020s).

The chain uses TRBV5-1 and TRBJ2-5; a stretch of 9 junction bases matches TRBD1. This TCR came from a woman aged 25 to 39 in good health. The sample was blood. In nucleotide form, the sequence is TGCGCCAGCAGCATGGGGACAGGGCTCGAGGAGACCCAGTACTTC. Translated, it gives CASSMGTGLEETQYF.